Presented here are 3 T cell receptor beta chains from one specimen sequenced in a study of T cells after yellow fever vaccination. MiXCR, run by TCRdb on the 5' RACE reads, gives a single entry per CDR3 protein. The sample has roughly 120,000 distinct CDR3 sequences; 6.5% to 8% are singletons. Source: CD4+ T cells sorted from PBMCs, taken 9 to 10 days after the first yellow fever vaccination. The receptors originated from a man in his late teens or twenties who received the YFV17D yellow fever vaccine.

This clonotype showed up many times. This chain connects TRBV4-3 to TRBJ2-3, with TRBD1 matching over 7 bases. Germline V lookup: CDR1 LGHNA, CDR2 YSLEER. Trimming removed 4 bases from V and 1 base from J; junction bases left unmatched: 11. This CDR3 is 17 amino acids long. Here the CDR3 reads CASSPSPPGQRTDTQYF. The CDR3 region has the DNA TGCGCCAGCAGCCCGTCACCTCCGGGACAGCGCACAGATACGCAGTATTTT.

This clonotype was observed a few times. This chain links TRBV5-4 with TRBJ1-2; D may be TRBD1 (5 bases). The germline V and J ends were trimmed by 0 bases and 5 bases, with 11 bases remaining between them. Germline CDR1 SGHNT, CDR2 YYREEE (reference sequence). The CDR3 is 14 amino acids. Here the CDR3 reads CASSLAGARYGYTF. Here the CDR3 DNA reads TGTGCCAGCAGCTTGGCCGGGGCGCGGTATGGCTACACCTTC.

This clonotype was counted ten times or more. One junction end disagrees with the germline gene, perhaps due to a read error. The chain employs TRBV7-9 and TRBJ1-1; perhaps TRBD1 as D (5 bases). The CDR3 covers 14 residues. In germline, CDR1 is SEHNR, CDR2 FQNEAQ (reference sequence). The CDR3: CASSPHFTIQEASF. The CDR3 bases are TGTGCCAGCAGCCCCCACTTTACCATACAGGAGGCCTCCTTT.